This record covers a single T cell receptor (beta chain). Its antigen is undetermined. This sample was taken from a study of cytomegalovirus exposure and HLA in healthy donors. It was with 60 Vbeta and 13 Jbeta primers that the PCR ran. In the original processing: A follow-up analysis tallied 86 million or so unique TCR beta chains, about 10 million shared. Assay used: immunoSEQ multiplex PCR; TCRdb lists only in-frame clones, some missing. V and J calls and clone size come straight from that table; D and trimming were deduced from the DNA. The sample consists of about 150,000 clones, approximately 77% of them appearing once. Healthy bone marrow donors made up the cohort. Germline assignment: CDR1 MGHRA and CDR2 YSYEKL. The CDR3 consists of 15 residues. The trim removed 1 base at V and 1 base at J, leaving 3 bases unmatched. Study-level findings and limits: Excluded were some V segments that proved indistinguishable, including TRBV6-2 and TRBV6-3. Fewer N-insertions than the roughly 670-donor mean were reportedly shown by an Asian-associated ancestry cluster in a later analysis.

V usage is TRBV4-1 and J usage is TRBJ2-5; 7 nucleotides line up with TRBD1. Sequencing input: PBMCs. The clonotype was recovered from a woman aged 40 to 55 in good health and CMV-seronegative. The CDR3 sequence: CASSQAGGSQETQYF. CDR3 in DNA: TGCGCCAGCAGCCAAGCAGGGGGAAGCCAAGAGACCCAGTACTTC.